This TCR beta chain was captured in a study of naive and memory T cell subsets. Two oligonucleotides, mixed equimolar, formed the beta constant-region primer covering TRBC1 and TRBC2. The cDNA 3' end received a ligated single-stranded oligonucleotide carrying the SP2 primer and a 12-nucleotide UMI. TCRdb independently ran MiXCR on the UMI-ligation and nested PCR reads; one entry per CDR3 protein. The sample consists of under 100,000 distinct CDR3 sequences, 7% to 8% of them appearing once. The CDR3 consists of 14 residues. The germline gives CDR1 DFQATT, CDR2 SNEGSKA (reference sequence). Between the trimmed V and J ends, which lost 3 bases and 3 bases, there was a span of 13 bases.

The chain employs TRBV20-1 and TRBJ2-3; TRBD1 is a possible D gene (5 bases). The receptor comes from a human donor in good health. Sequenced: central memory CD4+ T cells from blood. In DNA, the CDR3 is TGCAGTGCTAGTGGGCAGGGTCGAACAGATACGCAGTATTTT. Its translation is CSASGQGRTDTQYF.